This TCR beta chain was sequenced during a study of Graves' ophthalmopathy and Graves' hyperthyroidism. This clonotype was recorded at least ten times. Its matching antigen is unknown. Points from the study as a whole: The authors also found most expanded thyroid clonotypes above 0.001 frequency in blood.

Beta-chain TCR CDR3 regions were amplified from RNA transcripts. The library came from an HTBI-primed first-round RT-PCR and a second-round multiplex PCR. TCRdb itself ran the multiplex PCR reads through MiXCR, one entry per CDR3 protein. The sample records about 1.2 million distinct CDR3 sequences, less than 45% being singletons. Newly diagnosed, the hyperthyroidism patients had under 2 months' duration and were aged 18 to 65. Patients with other autoimmune diseases, uncontrolled infections, pregnancy or lactation were excluded. Diagnosis relied on clinical symptoms, serum thyroxine, TRAb, thyroid ultrasound and orbital computed tomography. Trimming removed 5 bases at V and 13 bases at J, with 23 bases between. Germline CDR1 and CDR2: SNHLY and FYNNEI. This CDR3 is built from 15 residues.

Sequenced material: peripheral blood or thyroid tissue (not recorded which). The clonotype comes from an adult man with Graves' hyperthyroidism. J is TRBJ2-2 and V is TRBV2, with D possibly being TRBD1 (6 bases). The CDR3 DNA reads as TGTGCCAGCAGTTACAGGGCCACTCAATCCGGGTCGCTGTTTTTT. Protein product: CASSYRATQSGSLFF.